This entry concerns a single TCR beta chain. The data were produced by immunoSEQ multiplex PCR, yet TCRdb's version contains in-frame clones alone and is incomplete. Of some 130,000 clones in the sample, around 85% were seen once. This entry is derived from a study of cytotoxic CD8 clonotypes in ibrutinib-treated CLL. The CDR3 extends over 15 amino acids. Trimming stripped 6 bases from V and 1 base from J, with 16 bases between. CDR1 and CDR2 (germline): MNHEY, SVGAGI. The clonotype comes from a human donor with chronic lymphocytic leukemia. The sample here was PBMCs, taken after 24 months of ibrutinib treatment. The rearrangement joins TRBV6-5 to TRBJ2-7; possible D gene TRBD1, 5 bases. Written as DNA, the CDR3 is TGTGCCAGCAGGTCGGTTGGCAGGGTTTCCTACGAGCAGTACTTC. Translating gives CASRSVGRVSYEQYF.